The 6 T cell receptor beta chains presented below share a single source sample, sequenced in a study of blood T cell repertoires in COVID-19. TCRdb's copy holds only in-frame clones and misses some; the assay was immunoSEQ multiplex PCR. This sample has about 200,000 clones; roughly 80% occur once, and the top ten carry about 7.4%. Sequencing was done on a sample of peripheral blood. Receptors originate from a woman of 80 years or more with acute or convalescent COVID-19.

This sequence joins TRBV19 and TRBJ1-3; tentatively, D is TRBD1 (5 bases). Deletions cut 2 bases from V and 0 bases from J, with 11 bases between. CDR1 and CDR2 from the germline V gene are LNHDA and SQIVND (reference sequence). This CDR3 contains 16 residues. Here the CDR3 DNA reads TGTGCCAGTAGTATAAAGGGACTGTTCTCTGGAAACACCATATATTTT. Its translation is CASSIKGLFSGNTIYF.

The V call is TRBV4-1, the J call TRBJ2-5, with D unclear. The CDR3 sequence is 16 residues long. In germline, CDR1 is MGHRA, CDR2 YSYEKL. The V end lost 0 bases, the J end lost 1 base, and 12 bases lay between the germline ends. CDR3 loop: CASSQDKSTVQETQYF. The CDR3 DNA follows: TGCGCCAGCAGCCAAGATAAGAGTACAGTCCAAGAGACCCAGTACTTC.

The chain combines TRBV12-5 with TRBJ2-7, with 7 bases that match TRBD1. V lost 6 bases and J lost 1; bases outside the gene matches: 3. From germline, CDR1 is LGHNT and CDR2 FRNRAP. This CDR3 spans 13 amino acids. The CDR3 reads CASGTGQSYEQYF. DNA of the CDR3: TGTGCTAGTGGGACAGGGCAGTCCTACGAGCAGTACTTC.

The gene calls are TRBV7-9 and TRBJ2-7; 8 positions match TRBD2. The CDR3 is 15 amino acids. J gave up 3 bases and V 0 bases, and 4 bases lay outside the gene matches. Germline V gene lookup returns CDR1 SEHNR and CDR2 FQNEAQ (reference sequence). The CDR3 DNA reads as TGTGCCAGCAGCTTAGCTGGTAGCGGGGACTACGAGCAGTACTTC. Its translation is CASSLAGSGDYEQYF.

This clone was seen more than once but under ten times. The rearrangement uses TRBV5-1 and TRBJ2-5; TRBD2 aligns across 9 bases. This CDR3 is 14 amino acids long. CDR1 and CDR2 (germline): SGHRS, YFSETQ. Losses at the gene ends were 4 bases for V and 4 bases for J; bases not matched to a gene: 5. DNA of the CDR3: TGCGCCAGCAGCCATAGCGGGAGTGCAGAGACCCAGTACTTC. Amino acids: CASSHSGSAETQYF.

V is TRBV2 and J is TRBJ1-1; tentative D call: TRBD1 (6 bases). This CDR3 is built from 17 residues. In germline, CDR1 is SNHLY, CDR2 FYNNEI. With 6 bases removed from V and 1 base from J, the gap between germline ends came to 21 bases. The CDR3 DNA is TGTGCCAGCAGGAGTCAATTGTACAGGGATAGGAACACTGAAGCTTTCTTT. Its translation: CASRSQLYRDRNTEAFF.